The 32 T cell receptor beta chains given below trace back to one sample, sequenced in a study of blood T cell repertoires in COVID-19. Produced via immunoSEQ multiplex PCR; TCRdb's table is partial and in-frame only. The table shows about 250,000 clones, with about four fifths occurring only once. Sequencing input: peripheral blood. The receptors come from a man at least 80 years old with acute or convalescent COVID-19.

This clone has just one count. This chain uses TRBV2 with TRBJ1-5; no clear D. The CDR3 sequence is 13 residues long. Looked up from germline, CDR1 is SNHLY and CDR2 is FYNNEI. Trimming took 6 bases from V and 6 from J, leaving 12 bases between them. The CDR3 loop is CASRPGISQPQHF. The CDR3 DNA reads as TGTGCCAGCAGACCCGGGATCTCTCAGCCCCAGCATTTT. Drawing the rest from reference TRBV2 and TRBJ1-5, the complete variable domain is EPEVTQTPSHQVTQMGQEVILRCVPISNHLYFYWYRQILGQKVEFLVSFYNNEISEKSEIFDDQFSVERPDGSNFTLKIRSTKLEDSAMYFCASRPGISQPQHFGDGTRLSIL.

This sequence joins TRBV5-6 and TRBJ2-2; TRBD1 agrees at 10 bases. This CDR3 comprises 15 residues. The V gene's germline CDR1 is SGHDT and CDR2 YYEEEE. V shed 3 bases and J 5 bases; nucleotides not matched to a gene: 4. CDR3 sequence: CASSSDRGRTGELFF. CDR3 sequence (DNA): TGTGCCAGCAGCTCCGACAGGGGGCGAACCGGGGAGCTGTTTTTT.

The gene calls are TRBV18 and TRBJ2-1; 8 nucleotides match TRBD2. Per the germline V gene, CDR1 is KGHSH and CDR2 is LQKENI. This CDR3 spans 15 amino acids. The V segment lost 3 bases and the J segment 2 bases; nucleotides outside the gene matches: 3. This chain's CDR3 is CASSPIAGTYNEQFF. Written as DNA, the CDR3 is TGTGCCAGCTCACCGATAGCGGGAACCTACAATGAGCAGTTCTTC. Looking up the rest from reference TRBV18 and TRBJ2-1 gives the full variable domain: NAGVMQNPRHLVRRRGQEARLRCSPMKGHSHVYWYRQLPEEGLKFMVYLQKENIIDESGMPKERFSAEFPKEGPSILRIQQVVRGDSAAYFCASSPIAGTYNEQFFGPGTRLTVL.

The rearrangement links TRBV11-2 to TRBJ2-3, with D possibly TRBD2 on 5 matching bases. The V and J ends lost 7 bases and 5 bases respectively, with 13 bases between them. Looked up from germline, CDR1 is SGHAT and CDR2 is FQNNGV. The CDR3 consists of 13 residues. The CDR3 protein is CASTPGVRDTQYF. Written as DNA, the CDR3 is TGTGCCAGCACCCCCGGGGTGCGAGATACGCAGTATTTT.

This chain connects TRBV5-5 to TRBJ2-1; 13 bases are a match to TRBD2. V was clipped by 2 bases and J by 5 bases; unmatched bases: 7. The CDR3 length is 17 residues. CDR1 and CDR2 (germline): SGHKS, YYEKEE (reference sequence). CDR3 region: CASSFKTGTSGNNEQFF. The CDR3 DNA sequence: TGTGCCAGCAGCTTCAAAACCGGGACTAGCGGGAACAATGAGCAGTTCTTC.

The chain couples TRBV19 to TRBJ2-1; the match to TRBD2 covers 10 bases. Germline loops: CDR1 LNHDA, CDR2 SQIVND (reference sequence). This CDR3 has 14 amino acids. The V and J ends lost 7 bases and 7 bases, in that order; junction bases with no gene match: 7. The chain's CDR3 is CASKRAGGRNEQFF. The DNA for the CDR3 is TGTGCCAGTAAGCGAGCGGGGGGGCGAAATGAGCAGTTCTTC.

The chain couples TRBV24-1 to TRBJ2-3; 9 positions match TRBD1. The CDR3 is made up of 15 amino acids. Germline CDR1 is KGHDR and CDR2 is SFDVKD. Trimming at V came to 7 bases and at J to 4 bases, leaving 8 bases not matched to a gene. This chain's CDR3 is CATSSYRGRSDTQYF. The CDR3 DNA is TGTGCCACCAGCTCCTACAGGGGGCGGTCAGATACGCAGTATTTT.

The gene calls are TRBV5-6 and TRBJ1-2; D is unresolved. The CDR3 loop spans 13 amino acids. Germline CDR1 SGHDT, CDR2 YYEEEE. The V end lost 0 bases, the J end lost 6 bases, and 9 bases lay between the germline ends. CDR3 in amino acids: CASSLVGSDGYTF. CDR3 sequence (DNA): TGTGCCAGCAGCTTGGTCGGGTCGGATGGCTACACCTTC.

The chain employs TRBV3-1 (or the pseudogene TRBV3-2) and TRBJ1-1; tentative D call: TRBD1 (5 bases). In germline, CDR1 is LGHDT, CDR2 YNNKEL (reference sequence). Between the trimmed V and J ends, which lost 0 bases and 7 bases, there was a span of 12 bases. The length of the CDR3 is 14 residues. The CDR3, as DNA: TGTGCCAGCAGCCAAGAAATGGGGGGACTTGAAGCTTTCTTT. It codes for CASSQEMGGLEAFF.

The chain carries TRBV4-2 and TRBJ1-2, with D tentatively TRBD1 (5 bases). Trimming took off 0 bases at V and 0 bases at J, with 14 bases between the two ends. The V gene's germline CDR1 is LGHNA and CDR2 YNFKEQ. CDR3 length equals 17 residues. CDR3 amino acids: CASSQERGGAANYGYTF. Written as DNA, the CDR3 is TGTGCCAGCAGCCAAGAGCGGGGAGGGGCAGCTAACTATGGCTACACCTTC.

The DNA for the CDR3 is TGTGCCAGCTCACCCCGACTACAGGGGGCAGACTATGGCTACACCTTC. The encoded protein is CASSPRLQGADYGYTF. The gene calls are TRBV18 and TRBJ1-2; TRBD1 matches 9 bases. Looked up from germline, CDR1 is KGHSH and CDR2 is LQKENI. With 3 bases clipped from V and 3 bases from J, the junction kept 8 bases outside the gene matches. This CDR3 comprises 16 residues.

The table lists this clone with a count of one. This chain joins TRBV28 and TRBJ2-2; the D is unclear. This CDR3 region has 13 residues. The V and J ends lost 3 bases and 4 bases respectively, with 6 bases between them. CDR1 is MDHEN, CDR2 SYDVKM, per germline. CDR3: CASSFVSTGELFF. The CDR3 DNA reads TGTGCCAGCAGTTTCGTTAGCACCGGGGAGCTGTTTTTT.

V is TRBV19 and J is TRBJ1-5; TRBD1 aligns across 8 bases. CDR1 and CDR2 from the germline V gene are LNHDA and SQIVND (reference sequence). This CDR3 comprises 14 residues. The V and J ends lost 6 bases and 6 bases, in that order; junction bases with no gene match: 7. In DNA form, the CDR3 reads TGTGCCAGTAGGAATCAGGGGGCCGGTCAGCCCCAGCATTTT. Translation gives CASRNQGAGQPQHF.

This chain's CDR3 is CASSRRLVVQETQYF. DNA for the CDR3: TGTGCCAGCAGCCGTCGACTCGTGGTCCAAGAGACCCAGTACTTC. The chain employs TRBV3-1 (or the pseudogene TRBV3-2) and TRBJ2-5, with D uncertain. The CDR3 totals 15 residues. Between the trimmed V and J ends, which lost 4 bases and 1 base, there was a span of 13 bases. Germline V lookup: CDR1 LGHDT, CDR2 YNNKEL (reference sequence).

The chain carries TRBV6-6 and TRBJ2-2; no clear D. The V gene lost 3 bases and the J gene lost 4 bases, with 6 bases spanning the gap. This CDR3 region has 13 residues. CDR1 is MNHNY and CDR2 is SVGAGI in the germline V gene (reference sequence). CDR3 sequence reads: CASSYGFTGELFF. The CDR3 DNA is TGTGCCAGCAGTTATGGCTTCACCGGGGAGCTGTTTTTT.

Only one count was recorded for this clone. This chain links TRBV6-1 with TRBJ1-2; D is uncertain. Germline V gives CDR1 MNHNS, CDR2 SASEGT. The V end lost 2 bases, the J end lost 6 bases, and 10 bases lay between the germline ends. The CDR3 has 13 residues. CDR3 bases: TGTGCCAGCAGTGAATATCAATCTAATGGCTACACCTTC. Translating gives CASSEYQSNGYTF.

This chain's CDR3 is CASSPFGGADSPLHF. The CDR3 region has the DNA TGTGCCAGCTCACCCTTTGGGGGGGCGGATTCACCCCTCCACTTT. The chain has TRBV18 and TRBJ1-6, with D perhaps TRBD1 (6 bases). The germline V gene has CDR1 KGHSH and CDR2 LQKENI. The ends were cut back, 3 bases at V and 8 bases at J, with 14 bases in the middle. The CDR3 is 15 residues long.

The V and J genes are TRBV6-4 and TRBJ2-1; 10 bases map to TRBD1. There are 16 residues in the CDR3. Germline V CDR1 and CDR2: MRHNA, SNTAGT. With V trimmed by 3 bases and J by 0 bases, 2 bases remained unmatched. CDR3 residues: CASSERTGGSYNEQFF. The CDR3, as DNA: TGTGCCAGCAGTGAACGGACAGGGGGCTCCTACAATGAGCAGTTCTTC.

The chain recombines TRBV5-1 with TRBJ2-1, with unresolved D. This CDR3 is 14 amino acids long. Trimming took 3 bases from V and 0 from J, leaving 7 bases between them. The germline V gene encodes CDR1 SGHRS and CDR2 YFSETQ. The CDR3 here is CASSSDTSYNEQFF. For the CDR3, the DNA is TGCGCCAGCAGCTCAGACACCTCCTACAATGAGCAGTTCTTC.

V is TRBV4-1 and J is TRBJ2-2; possible D gene TRBD1, 5 bases. V dropped 1 base and J dropped 6 bases, with 15 bases sitting between them. Looked up from germline, CDR1 is MGHRA and CDR2 is YSYEKL. The CDR3 spans 16 residues. CDR3 DNA sequence: TGCGCCAGCAGCCAAGGTCTGGCAGGGTTCGCCGGGGAGCTGTTTTTT. Its protein is CASSQGLAGFAGELFF.

V gene TRBV28 combines with J gene TRBJ1-2; TRBD1 aligns across 7 bases. Germline CDR1 is MDHEN and CDR2 is SYDVKM. This CDR3 has 14 amino acids. V shed 4 bases and J 10 bases; nucleotides not matched to a gene: 12. The CDR3 here is CASSSGGQGVDYTF. CDR3 DNA sequence: TGTGCCAGCAGTTCCGGAGGGCAGGGGGTGGACTACACCTTC.

The V and J genes are TRBV10-1 and TRBJ1-1; D remains ambiguous. CDR3 length equals 12 residues. CDR1 WNHNN and CDR2 SYGVQD come from the germline V gene (reference sequence). V was cut by 6 bases and J by 3 bases, with 8 bases left in between. The CDR3 bases are TGCGCCAGCAGATACATGGACACTGAAGCTTTCTTT. Protein: CASRYMDTEAFF.

The rearrangement joins TRBV27 to TRBJ2-2; possible D gene TRBD2, 6 bases. The CDR3 length is 19 residues. Trimming took off 7 bases at V and 6 bases at J, with 30 bases between the two ends. Germline values: CDR1 MNHEY, CDR2 SMNVEV (reference sequence). The CDR3 bases are TGTGCCAGCACCCTTAGGCAGGTGGCACGCGCCGGGGGTCCCGGGGAGCTGTTTTTT. It is translated as CASTLRQVARAGGPGELFF.

The chain employs TRBV7-2 and TRBJ1-6, with TRBD1 identical over 9 bases. Unmatched junction bases numbered 4, after V lost 0 bases and J lost 1 base. Germline assignment: CDR1 SGHTA and CDR2 FQGNSA. The CDR3 is 18 amino acids. The CDR3 coding sequence is TGTGCCAGCAGCTTAGCGCTCGGGACAGGGTCCTATAATTCACCCCTCCACTTT. It yields the protein CASSLALGTGSYNSPLHF.

V is TRBV28 and J is TRBJ1-4, with TRBD1 matching 9 bases. The CDR3 is 13 residues long. Germline V gene data show CDR1 as MDHEN and CDR2 as SYDVKM. With 8 bases clipped from V and 8 bases from J, the junction kept 6 bases outside the gene matches. The CDR3 here is CASLRGTGEKLFF. Written as DNA, the CDR3 is TGTGCCAGCCTTAGGGGGACAGGGGAAAAACTGTTTTTT.

The chain combines TRBV11-2 with TRBJ1-2; a possible D gene is TRBD1 (6 bases). The V gene's germline CDR1 is SGHAT and CDR2 FQNNGV. This CDR3 spans 15 amino acids. Trimming took 4 bases from V and 3 from J, leaving 15 bases between them. This CDR3 is CASSSGPTGYYGYTF. CDR3 coding DNA: TGTGCCAGCAGCTCCGGACCGACAGGTTACTATGGCTACACCTTC.

The chain employs TRBV30 and TRBJ2-3, with 10 bases lining up with TRBD1. Germline V gene lookup returns CDR1 GTSNPN and CDR2 SVGIG (reference sequence). The CDR3 covers 15 residues. Trimming at V came to 3 bases and at J to 3 bases, leaving 6 bases not matched to a gene. CDR3 DNA: TGTGCCTGGAGACGACAGGGGGCAAGGACAGATACGCAGTATTTT. Translated, it gives CAWRRQGARTDTQYF.

J is TRBJ1-2 and V is TRBV12-3 or TRBV12-4; D unresolved. Trimming cost V 7 bases and J 8 bases, with 14 bases left between them. This CDR3 comprises 12 residues. The CDR3 coding sequence is TGTGCCAGCACCCACCCGGGAGGCGGCTACACCTTC. Its protein product is CASTHPGGGYTF.

The chain recombines TRBV10-3 with TRBJ2-7, with 7 bases identical to TRBD2. Trimming took 3 bases from V and 3 from J; bases not matched to a gene: 11. The CDR3 runs to 16 residues. Germline V CDR1 and CDR2: ENHRY, SYGVKD. CDR3 region: CAISDRLAVNFYEQYF. The CDR3 region has the DNA TGTGCCATCAGTGACAGGCTAGCGGTTAACTTCTACGAGCAGTACTTC.

The chain joins TRBV9 to TRBJ2-3; 7 bases map to TRBD1. The V gene's germline CDR1 is SGDLS and CDR2 YYNGEE. This CDR3 spans 15 amino acids. With 4 bases clipped from V and 2 bases from J, the junction kept 7 bases outside the gene matches. CDR3 region: CASSPRQGVTDTQYF. The DNA for the CDR3 is TGTGCCAGCAGCCCTCGACAGGGAGTCACAGATACGCAGTATTTT.

This clone was observed once. The V and J genes are TRBV3-1 (or the pseudogene TRBV3-2) and TRBJ1-3, with unresolved D. With 0 bases removed from V and 0 bases from J, the gap between germline ends came to 9 bases. The V gene's germline CDR1 is LGHDT and CDR2 YNNKEL (reference sequence). The CDR3 has 16 amino acids. DNA for the CDR3: TGTGCCAGCAGCCAAGAAAACGGTTTCTCTGGAAACACCATATATTTT. It translates to CASSQENGFSGNTIYF.

The V gene is TRBV28, the J gene TRBJ2-1, with a tentative D call TRBD1 (5 bases). Germline loops: CDR1 MDHEN, CDR2 SYDVKM. This CDR3 comprises 15 residues. Trimming stripped 3 bases from V and 2 bases from J, with 11 bases between. The CDR3 DNA follows: TGTGCCAGCAGTTTCCGACAGTACACCTACAATGAGCAGTTCTTC. As protein: CASSFRQYTYNEQFF.